This TCR beta chain came from a study of T cell responses to AZD1222 COVID-19 vaccine (dated by TCRdb to the early 2020s). Background for the entire study: A total of around 240 trial participants underwent TCR sequencing, of whom about 200 received two doses of AZD1222 and about 26 received two doses of the MenACWY control vaccine. Trial participants were enrolled by age into subgroups of 18-55, 56-69 and 70-plus years, and around 150, 29 and 61 TCR-sequenced participants, respectively, were included in these subgroups. General study outcomes and caveats: Reportedly, close to half of the unique spike-specific TCRs recognized epitopes lying outside the regions that are mutated in the B.1.351 and B.1.1.7 variants. Participants were mostly white British, with more females than males. The authors suggested clonal diversity may have been underestimated. Because no samples from the day 14 peak response were available, repertoires could be characterized only after the peak T cell response. A significant rise in spike-specific TCR breadth and depth was observed after two AZD1222 doses relative to day 0 and relative to MenACWY recipients. The 56-69-year group was small, and its depth increase did not reach significance, likely because of low power. The vaccine-associated CD4 TCRs covered the entire spike protein, and the dominant responses fell in regions 160-218 and 743-854. Conclusions about previously exposed vaccinees are limited, since just six AZD1222 recipients were seropositive for SARS-CoV-2 at baseline.

This clone has only one observation. The antigen it binds to is not known. The sample holds no much larger clone one base away, and base qualities are not on file. Measured from the cysteine to the phenylalanine, the CDR3 is 14 residues long. The kept DNA is CDR3 alone, 42 bases in frame from the first base. V loses 1 base, J loses 1 base, and the germline ends lie 7 bases apart. CDR1 and CDR2, per the germline V gene, are SGHTA and FQGTGA. The time point label here, explained by the study, means: sample from adult after SARS-CoV-2 infection, after symptom onset. A couple of convalescent COVID-19 patients, sampled after symptom onset from adults with prior SARS-CoV-2 infection, were also TCR-sequenced for comparison. The CDR3 regions of human TCRbeta chains were subjected to immunosequencing. The source study handled its data this way. TCRs in the repertoires were matched against a reference library of SARS-CoV-2-specific TCRs that had been generated with the MIRA antigen-specificity platform. Breadth was defined as the fraction of unique TCRs that were SARS-CoV-2-associated. Depth was defined as the fraction of total T cells that were SARS-CoV-2-associated. Using the MIRA data, each spike-specific TCR was assigned both to the spike region to which the TCR was reactive and to a CD4 or CD8 class. Log10-transformed breadth and depth values were compared by one-way ANOVA with Sidak's multiple comparisons tests. The table comes from immuneACCESS by way of TCRdb, which keeps in-frame sequences with V and J called. Part of the clones is missing from these tables; in studies checked, under half for an unresolved V gene and the rest for unknown reasons. V and J calls and clone size are copied from that table; D and trimming were computed from the DNA. The sample yields 150,000 or so clones; approximately 90% were counted once. The top ten hold more than 6.5% of the sample.

The receptor was isolated from an adult who had recovered from COVID-19. Sequences were derived from peripheral blood, sampled after recovery from COVID-19. The chain was built from TRBV7-3 and TRBJ1-1, with no reliable assignment of the D segment. The CDR3 region reads CASSLIGENTEAFF. The bases are TGTGCCAGCAGCTTAATCGGGGAGAACACTGAAGCTTTCTTT.